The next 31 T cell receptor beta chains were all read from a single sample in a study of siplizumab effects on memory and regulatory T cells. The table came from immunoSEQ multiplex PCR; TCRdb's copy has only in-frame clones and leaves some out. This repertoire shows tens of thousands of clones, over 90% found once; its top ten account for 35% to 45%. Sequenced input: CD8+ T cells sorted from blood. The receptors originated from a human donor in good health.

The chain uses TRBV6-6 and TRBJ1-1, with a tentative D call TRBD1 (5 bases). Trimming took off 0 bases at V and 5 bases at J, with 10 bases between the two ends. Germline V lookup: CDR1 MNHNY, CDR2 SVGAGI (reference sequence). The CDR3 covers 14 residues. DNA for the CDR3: TGTGCCAGCAGTTACTCGGGGGAGGGGACTGAAGCTTTCTTT. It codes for CASSYSGEGTEAFF.

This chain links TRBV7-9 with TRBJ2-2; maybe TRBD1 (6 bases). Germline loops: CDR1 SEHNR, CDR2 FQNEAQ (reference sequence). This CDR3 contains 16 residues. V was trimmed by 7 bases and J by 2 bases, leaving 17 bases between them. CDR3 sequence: CASTLSLDSNTGELFF. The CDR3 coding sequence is TGTGCCAGCACCCTATCGTTGGACAGCAACACCGGGGAGCTGTTTTTT.

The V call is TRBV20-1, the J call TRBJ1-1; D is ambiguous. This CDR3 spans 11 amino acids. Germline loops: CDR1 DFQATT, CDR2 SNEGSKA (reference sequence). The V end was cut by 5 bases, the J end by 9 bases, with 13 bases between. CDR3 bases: TGCAGTGCTTTCGAGCAGCGCCAAGCTTTCTTT. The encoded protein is CSAFEQRQAFF.

CDR3 sequence: CASSQEGVGVADTQYF. In DNA form, the CDR3 reads TGCGCCAGCAGCCAAGAAGGTGTTGGGGTTGCAGATACGCAGTATTTT. The chain carries TRBV4-3 and TRBJ2-3; D gene ambiguous. Germline loops: CDR1 LGHNA, CDR2 YSLEER. CDR3 length: 16 amino acids. Trimming took off 0 bases at V and 4 bases at J, with 14 bases between the two ends.

The CDR3 here is CASSQDQITQETQYF. CDR3 bases: TGCGCCAGCAGCCAAGATCAAATCACCCAAGAGACCCAGTACTTC. The chain recombines TRBV4-1 with TRBJ2-5, with D unclear. This CDR3 comprises 15 residues. CDR1 is MGHRA and CDR2 is YSYEKL in the germline V gene. V was pared by 0 bases and J by 1 base, with 9 bases between.

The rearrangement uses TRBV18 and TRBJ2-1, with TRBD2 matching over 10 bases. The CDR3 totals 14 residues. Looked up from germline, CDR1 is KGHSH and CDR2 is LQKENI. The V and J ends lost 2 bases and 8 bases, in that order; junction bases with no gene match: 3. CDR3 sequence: CASSPTLAGDEQFF. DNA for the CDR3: TGTGCCAGCTCACCAACCCTAGCGGGAGATGAGCAGTTCTTC.

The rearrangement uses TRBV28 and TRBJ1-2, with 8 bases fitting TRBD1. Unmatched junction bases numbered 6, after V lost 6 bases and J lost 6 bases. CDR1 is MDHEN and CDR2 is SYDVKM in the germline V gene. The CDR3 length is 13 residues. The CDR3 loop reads CASSWTGSDGYTF. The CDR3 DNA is TGTGCCAGCAGCTGGACAGGGTCGGATGGCTACACCTTC.

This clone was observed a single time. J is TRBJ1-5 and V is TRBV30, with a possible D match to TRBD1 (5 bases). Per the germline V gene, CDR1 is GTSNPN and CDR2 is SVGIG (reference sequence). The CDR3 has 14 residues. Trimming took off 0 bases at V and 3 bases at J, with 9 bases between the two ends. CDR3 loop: CAWSVGGYNQPQHF. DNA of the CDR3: TGTGCCTGGAGTGTTGGGGGTTACAATCAGCCCCAGCATTTT.

CDR3 amino acids: CASSLSGDTQYF. The CDR3 region has the DNA TGTGCCAGCAGTTTATCGGGCGATACGCAGTATTTT. The V and J genes are TRBV27 and TRBJ2-3; the D is unclear. V was trimmed by 0 bases and J by 6 bases, leaving 4 bases between them. The CDR3 is 12 amino acids. Germline CDR1 and CDR2: MNHEY and SMNVEV (reference sequence).

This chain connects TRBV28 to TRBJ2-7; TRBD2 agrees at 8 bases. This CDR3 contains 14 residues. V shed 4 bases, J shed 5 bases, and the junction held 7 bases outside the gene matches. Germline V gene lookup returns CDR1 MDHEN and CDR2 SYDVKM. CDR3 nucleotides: TGTGCCAGCAGTTCCCCCCGGGAGGGCCACGAGCAGTACTTC. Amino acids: CASSSPREGHEQYF. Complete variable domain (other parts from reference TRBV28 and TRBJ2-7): DVKVTQSSRYLVKRTGEKVFLECVQDMDHENMFWYRQDPGLGLRLIYFSYDVKMKEKGDIPEGYSVSREKKERFSLILESASTNQTSMYLCASSSPREGHEQYFGPGTRLTVT.

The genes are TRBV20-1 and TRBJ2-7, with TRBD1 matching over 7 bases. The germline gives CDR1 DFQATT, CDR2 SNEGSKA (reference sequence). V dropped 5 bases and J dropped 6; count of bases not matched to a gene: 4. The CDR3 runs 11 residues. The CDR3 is CSASQGVEQYF. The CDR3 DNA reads TGCAGTGCTTCCCAGGGGGTCGAGCAGTACTTC.

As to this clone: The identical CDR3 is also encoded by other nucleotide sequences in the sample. The CDR3 loop is CASSLEAFSGSADTQYF. CDR3 in DNA: TGCGCCAGCAGCTTGGAGGCCTTTAGCGGGAGCGCAGATACGCAGTATTTT. The chain carries TRBV5-1 and TRBJ2-3; 9 bases align to TRBD2. V trimming: 0 bases; J trimming: 4 bases; junction bases outside the gene matches: 9. The germline V gene encodes CDR1 SGHRS and CDR2 YFSETQ. The CDR3 contains 17 residues.

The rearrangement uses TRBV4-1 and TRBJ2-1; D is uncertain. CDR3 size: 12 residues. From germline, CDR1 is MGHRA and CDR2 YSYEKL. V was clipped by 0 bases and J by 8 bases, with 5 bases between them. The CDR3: CASSQDWDEQFF. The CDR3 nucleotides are TGCGCCAGCAGCCAAGACTGGGATGAGCAGTTCTTC.

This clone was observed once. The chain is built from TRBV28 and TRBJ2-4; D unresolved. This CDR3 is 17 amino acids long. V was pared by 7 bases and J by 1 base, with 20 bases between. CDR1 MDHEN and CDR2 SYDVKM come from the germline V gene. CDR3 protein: CASTYGSRRLAKNIQYF. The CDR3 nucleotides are TGTGCCAGCACCTACGGGTCAAGGCGCTTGGCCAAAAACATTCAGTACTTC. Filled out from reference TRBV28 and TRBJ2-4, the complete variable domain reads DVKVTQSSRYLVKRTGEKVFLECVQDMDHENMFWYRQDPGLGLRLIYFSYDVKMKEKGDIPEGYSVSREKKERFSLILESASTNQTSMYLCASTYGSRRLAKNIQYFGAGTRLSVL.

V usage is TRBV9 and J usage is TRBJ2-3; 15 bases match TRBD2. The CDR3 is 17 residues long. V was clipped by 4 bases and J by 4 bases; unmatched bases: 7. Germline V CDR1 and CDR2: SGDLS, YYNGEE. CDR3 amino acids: CASSPRTSGRAPDTQYF. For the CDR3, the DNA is TGTGCCAGCAGCCCACGGACTAGCGGGAGGGCCCCAGATACGCAGTATTTT.

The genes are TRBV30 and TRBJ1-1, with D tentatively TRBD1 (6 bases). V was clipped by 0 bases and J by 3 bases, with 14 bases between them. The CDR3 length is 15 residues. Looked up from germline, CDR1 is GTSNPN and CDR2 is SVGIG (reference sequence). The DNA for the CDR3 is TGTGCCTGGAGTGTACCCGGGGGCACCCACACTGAAGCTTTCTTT. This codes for CAWSVPGGTHTEAFF.

This CDR3 reads CAISIADPTYEQYF. CDR3 in DNA: TGTGCCATCAGTATAGCGGACCCAACCTACGAGCAGTACTTC. This chain uses TRBV10-3 with TRBJ2-7; possibly TRBD2 for D (6 bases). The germline V and J ends were trimmed by 5 bases and 2 bases, with 13 bases remaining between them. The CDR3 spans 14 residues. Germline V gene lookup returns CDR1 ENHRY and CDR2 SYGVKD.

The CDR3 loop is CASSFSGYQETQYF. CDR3 DNA: TGTGCCAGCAGTTTCTCAGGTTACCAAGAGACCCAGTACTTC. The chain recombines TRBV27 with TRBJ2-5; D remains ambiguous. Trimming left V 3 bases short and J 0 bases short, with 8 bases between. The CDR3 totals 14 residues. The germline V gene has CDR1 MNHEY and CDR2 SMNVEV (reference sequence).

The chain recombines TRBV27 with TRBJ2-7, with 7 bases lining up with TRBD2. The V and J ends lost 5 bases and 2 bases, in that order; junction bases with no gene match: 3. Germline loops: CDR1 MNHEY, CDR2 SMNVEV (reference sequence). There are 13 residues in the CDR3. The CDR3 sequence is CASSTAGAYEQYF. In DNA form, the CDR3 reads TGTGCCAGCAGTACGGCGGGGGCCTACGAGCAGTACTTC.

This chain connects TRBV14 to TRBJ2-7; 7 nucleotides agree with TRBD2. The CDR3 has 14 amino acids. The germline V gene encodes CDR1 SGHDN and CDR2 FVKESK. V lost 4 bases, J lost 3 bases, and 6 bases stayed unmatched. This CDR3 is CASSLAGSLYEQYF. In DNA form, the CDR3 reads TGTGCCAGCAGCCTAGCGGGCTCCCTCTACGAGCAGTACTTC.

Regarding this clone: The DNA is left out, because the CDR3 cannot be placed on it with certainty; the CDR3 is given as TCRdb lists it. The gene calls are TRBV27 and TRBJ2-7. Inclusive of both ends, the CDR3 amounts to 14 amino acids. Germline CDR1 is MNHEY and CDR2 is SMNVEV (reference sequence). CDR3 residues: CASSTSGPIYEQYF.

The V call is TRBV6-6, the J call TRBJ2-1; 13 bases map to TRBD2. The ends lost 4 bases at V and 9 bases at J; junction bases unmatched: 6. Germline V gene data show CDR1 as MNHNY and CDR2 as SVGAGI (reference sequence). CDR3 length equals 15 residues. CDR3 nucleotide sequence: TGTGCCAGCAGTTCGGGACTAGCGGGATTTGGTGAGCAGTTCTTC. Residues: CASSSGLAGFGEQFF.

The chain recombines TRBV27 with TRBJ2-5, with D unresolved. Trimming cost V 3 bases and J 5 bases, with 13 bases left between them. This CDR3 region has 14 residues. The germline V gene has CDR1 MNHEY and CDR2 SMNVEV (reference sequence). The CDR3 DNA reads TGTGCCAGCAGTTTCCCCACTTTAACGGAGACCCAGTACTTC. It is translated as CASSFPTLTETQYF.

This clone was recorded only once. CDR3 amino acids: CASSLMDTEAFF. The CDR3 DNA follows: TGTGCCAGCAGCTTGATGGACACTGAAGCTTTCTTT. The rearrangement joins TRBV5-8 to TRBJ1-1; no definite D call. Per germline, CDR1 SGHTS and CDR2 YDEGEE. Trimming removed 1 base at V and 3 bases at J, with 4 bases between. The CDR3 is 12 residues long.

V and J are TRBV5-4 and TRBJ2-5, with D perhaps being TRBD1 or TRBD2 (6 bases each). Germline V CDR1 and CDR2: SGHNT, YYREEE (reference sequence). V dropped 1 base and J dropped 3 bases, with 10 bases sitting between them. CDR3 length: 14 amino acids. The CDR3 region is CASSLWGAEETQYF. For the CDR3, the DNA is TGTGCCAGCAGCTTGTGGGGGGCCGAAGAGACCCAGTACTTC. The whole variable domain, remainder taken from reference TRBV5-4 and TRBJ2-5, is ETGVTQSPTHLIKTRGQQVTLRCSSQSGHNTVSWYQQALGQGPQFIFQYYREEENGRGNFPPRFSGLQFPNYSSELNVNALELDDSALYLCASSLWGAEETQYFGPGTRLLVL.

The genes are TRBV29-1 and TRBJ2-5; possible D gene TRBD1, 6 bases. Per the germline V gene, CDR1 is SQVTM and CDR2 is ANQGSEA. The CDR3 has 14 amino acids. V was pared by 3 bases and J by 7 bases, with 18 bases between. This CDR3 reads CSVDLRQGWGTQYF. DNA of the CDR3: TGCAGCGTTGATCTGCGGCAGGGGTGGGGGACCCAGTACTTC.

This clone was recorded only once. CDR3 residues: CASSPGTSGRTDTQYF. The CDR3 DNA reads TGTGCCAGCAGCCCCGGGACTAGCGGGAGGACAGATACGCAGTATTTT. The chain joins TRBV7-8 to TRBJ2-3; 15 nucleotides line up with TRBD2. The CDR3 is 16 residues long. The germline gives CDR1 SGHVS, CDR2 FQNEAQ. With V trimmed by 5 bases and J by 3 bases, 3 bases remained unmatched.

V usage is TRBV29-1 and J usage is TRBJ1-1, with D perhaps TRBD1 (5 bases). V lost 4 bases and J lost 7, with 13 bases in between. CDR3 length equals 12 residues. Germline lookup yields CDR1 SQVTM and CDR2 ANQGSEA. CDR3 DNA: TGCAGCGTTGCGGTCAGGGTGGGTGAAGCTTTCTTT. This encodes CSVAVRVGEAFF.

The CDR3, as DNA: TGTGCCAGCACCGACAGTCGGGGTCAGCCCCAGCATTTT. Translation gives CASTDSRGQPQHF. The rearrangement joins TRBV6-1 to TRBJ1-5; tentative D call: TRBD1 (5 bases). The V end was cut by 7 bases, the J end by 6 bases, with 13 bases between. Germline V gene lookup returns CDR1 MNHNS and CDR2 SASEGT. This CDR3 contains 13 residues.

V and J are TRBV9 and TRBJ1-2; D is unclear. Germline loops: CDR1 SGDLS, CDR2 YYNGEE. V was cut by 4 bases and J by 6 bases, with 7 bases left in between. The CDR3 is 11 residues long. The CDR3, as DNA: TGTGCCAGCAGCTCCCCGGATGGCTACACCTTC. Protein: CASSSPDGYTF.

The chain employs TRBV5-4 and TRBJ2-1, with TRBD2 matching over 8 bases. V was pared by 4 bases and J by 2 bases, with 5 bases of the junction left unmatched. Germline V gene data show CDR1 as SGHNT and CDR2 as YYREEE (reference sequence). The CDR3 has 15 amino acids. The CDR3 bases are TGTGCCAGCAGCCTGACTAGCGACCCCTACAATGAGCAGTTCTTC. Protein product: CASSLTSDPYNEQFF.